This T cell receptor (beta chain) emerged from a study of shared clonotypes between healthy human individuals. At deep level, the assay was performed. Per sorted-subset replicate PCR, input was approximately 0.2 ug DNA, representing around 28,000 T cell genomes. The repertoire was sequenced with immunoSEQ multiplex PCR; TCRdb's copy has only in-frame clones and lacks some. This table holds some 2,500,000 clones, around 90% found once. The CDR3 runs to 17 residues. Unmatched junction bases numbered 5, after V lost 4 bases and J lost 1 base. The germline V gene has CDR1 SGHRS and CDR2 YFSETQ. The J gene is TRBJ2-2, the V gene TRBV5-1, with 12 positions matching TRBD2. The sequenced material came from naive CD4+ T cells from PBMCs. Stated subset: CD45RA+ positively selected. This receptor was taken from a man aged 18-30 years in good health. Some clones in this sample may be carry-over from other donors' samples. The CDR3 bases are TGCGCCAGCAGCCCAGGACTAGCGGGGAGGAACACCGGGGAGCTGTTTTTT. It yields the protein CASSPGLAGRNTGELFF. The full variable domain, in which reference TRBV5-1 and TRBJ2-2 provide the parts outside the CDR3, is KAGVTQTPRYLIKTRGQQVTLSCSPISGHRSVSWYQQTPGQGLQFLFEYFSETQRNKGNFPGRFSGRQFSNSRSEMNVSTLELGDSALYLCASSPGLAGRNTGELFFGEGSRLTVL.